These T cell receptor beta chains were read from a single sample in a study of T cell repertoires in cytomegalovirus infection. Via MiXCR, TCRdb re-called the reads, giving one row per CDR3 protein. The table lists under 150,000 distinct CDR3 sequences, more than 30% of them singletons. The antigens these receptors bind are not known. Sequenced material: CD8+ T cells from cultured PBMCs, taken from culture after CMV antigen stimulation. These receptors were taken from a human donor in good health (CMV status not recorded). Some clones in this sample may be carry-over from other donors' samples. Each CDR3 is given with its conserved first and last residue. D genes are given only for firm matches. Size is omitted from some rows. Given values are once, few, many or a class for expanded clones.

j_gene: TRBJ2-1
v_gene: TRBV28
d_gene: TRBD1
abundance: .
CDR3nt: TGTGCCAGCAGATACAGGGGGTACTCCTACAATGAGCAGTTCTTC
CDR3aa: CASRYRGYSYNEQFF

j_gene: TRBJ2-7
v_gene: TRBV7-6
d_gene: .
abundance: .
CDR3nt: TGTGCCAGCAGCCCAAAGATAGTTTCCTCCTACGAGCAGTACTTC
CDR3aa: CASSPKIVSSYEQYF

j_gene: TRBJ2-1
v_gene: TRBV27
d_gene: .
abundance: .
CDR3nt: TGTGCCAGCAGTTTATTTGATGGAAATGAGCAGTTCTTC
CDR3aa: CASSLFDGNEQFF

j_gene: TRBJ1-1
v_gene: TRBV7-2
d_gene: .
abundance: few
CDR3nt: TGTGCCACTTACTCCGGACGGAACACTGAAGCTTTCTTT
CDR3aa: CATYSGRNTEAFF

j_gene: TRBJ2-1
v_gene: TRBV5-6
d_gene: TRBD1
abundance: few
CDR3nt: TGTGCCAGCAGACGGACAGGTTACAATGAGCAGTTCTTC
CDR3aa: CASRRTGYNEQFF

j_gene: TRBJ1-2
v_gene: TRBV5-4
d_gene: TRBD1
abundance: few
CDR3nt: TGTGCCATCCGGCTCGAACAGGGGGACGGCTACACCTTC
CDR3aa: CAIRLEQGDGYTF

j_gene: TRBJ1-2
v_gene: TRBV7-2
d_gene: TRBD1
abundance: .
CDR3nt: TGTGCCAGCAGCGTGGGACAGGGTGAAGGCTACACCTTC
CDR3aa: CASSVGQGEGYTF

j_gene: TRBJ2-3
v_gene: TRBV28
d_gene: TRBD1
abundance: many
CDR3nt: TGTGCCAGCAGGACACAGGGGAGTGTCACAGATACGCAGTATTTT
CDR3aa: CASRTQGSVTDTQYF

j_gene: TRBJ1-6
v_gene: TRBV6-1
d_gene: .
abundance: few
CDR3nt: TGTGCCAGCAAGATGGTAGGGACACTTAATTCACCCCTCCACTTT
CDR3aa: CASKMVGTLNSPLHF

j_gene: TRBJ1-2
v_gene: TRBV19
d_gene: .
abundance: .
CDR3nt: TGTGCCAGTAGTATGACAAAAACGTATGGCTACACCTTC
CDR3aa: CASSMTKTYGYTF

j_gene: TRBJ2-1
v_gene: TRBV12-3/TRBV12-4
d_gene: TRBD2
abundance: few
CDR3nt: TGTGCCAGCAGGGCGGGGGGGGTCGATGAGCAGTTCTTC
CDR3aa: CASRAGGVDEQFF

j_gene: TRBJ2-5
v_gene: TRBV7-9
d_gene: .
abundance: .
CDR3nt: TGTGCCAGCAGCTTAGATGTCGGGCCGGCGGGACCGACCCAGTACTTC
CDR3aa: CASSLDVGPAGPTQYF

j_gene: TRBJ1-1
v_gene: TRBV6-1
d_gene: .
abundance: once
CDR3nt: TGTGCCAGCAGTGCGGCAGGGATGAGCACTGAAGCTTTCTTT
CDR3aa: CASSAAGMSTEAFF

j_gene: TRBJ2-1
v_gene: TRBV5-4
d_gene: TRBD2
abundance: few
CDR3nt: TGTGCCAGCAGCTTGGAACTAGCGGGGGCCTCCTACAATGAGCAGTTCTTC
CDR3aa: CASSLELAGASYNEQFF

j_gene: TRBJ2-7
v_gene: TRBV5-6
d_gene: .
abundance: few
CDR3nt: TGTGCCAGCAGCTCCACATCCGGCCAAAAGGCATACGAGCAGTACTTC
CDR3aa: CASSSTSGQKAYEQYF

j_gene: TRBJ2-7
v_gene: TRBV11-3
d_gene: TRBD1
abundance: .
CDR3nt: TGTGCCAGCAGCTTAGCGGGACAGGGTATAACCGAGCAGTACTTC
CDR3aa: CASSLAGQGITEQYF

j_gene: TRBJ2-6
v_gene: TRBV4-3
d_gene: .
abundance: many
CDR3nt: TGCGCCAGCAGCCAAGAGTACTCTGGGGCCAACGTCCTGACTTTC
CDR3aa: CASSQEYSGANVLTF

j_gene: TRBJ2-5
v_gene: TRBV18
d_gene: TRBD1
abundance: few
CDR3nt: TGTGCCAGCTCACCTGCAGGGGGAGTCAGGGAGACCCAGTACTTC
CDR3aa: CASSPAGGVRETQYF

j_gene: TRBJ2-2
v_gene: TRBV5-6
d_gene: .
abundance: .
CDR3nt: TGTGCCAGCAGCTTGGCTAGCTACAGCACCGGGGAGCTGTTTTTT
CDR3aa: CASSLASYSTGELFF

j_gene: TRBJ2-2
v_gene: TRBV12-3/TRBV12-4
d_gene: .
abundance: .
CDR3nt: TGTGCCAGCAGCCATTCCCGGGAGCTGTTTTTT
CDR3aa: CASSHSRELFF

j_gene: TRBJ2-2
v_gene: TRBV5-4
d_gene: TRBD2
abundance: .
CDR3nt: TGTGCCAGCAGCTGGGGACTAGCGGGGGGGCCGGACACCGGGGAGCTGTTTTTT
CDR3aa: CASSWGLAGGPDTGELFF

j_gene: TRBJ1-5
v_gene: TRBV12-5
d_gene: TRBD1
abundance: .
CDR3nt: TGTGCTAGTGTAATTTGGACAGGGGGCTTTGGTCAGCCCCAGCATTTT
CDR3aa: CASVIWTGGFGQPQHF

j_gene: TRBJ2-4
v_gene: TRBV2
d_gene: .
abundance: .
CDR3nt: TGTGCCAGCACCTCGCACCTAGCCAAAAACATTCAGTACTTC
CDR3aa: CASTSHLAKNIQYF

j_gene: TRBJ2-7
v_gene: TRBV7-9
d_gene: .
abundance: .
CDR3nt: TGTGCCAGCAGCACAATACCCAGCTCCTACGAGCAGTACTTC
CDR3aa: CASSTIPSSYEQYF

j_gene: TRBJ2-2
v_gene: TRBV11-1
d_gene: TRBD1
abundance: .
CDR3nt: TGTGCCAGCAGCTGGTGGACAGGGAACACCGGGGAGCTGTTTTTT
CDR3aa: CASSWWTGNTGELFF

j_gene: TRBJ2-2
v_gene: TRBV6-1
d_gene: .
abundance: few
CDR3nt: TGTGCCAGCAGTGACCCGCTAATTTGGCGGAGCGGGGAGCTGTTTTTT
CDR3aa: CASSDPLIWRSGELFF

j_gene: TRBJ1-6
v_gene: TRBV7-6
d_gene: TRBD1
abundance: many
CDR3nt: TGTGCCAGCAGCGTAACAGGGGGCGCTCCCTATAATTCACCCCTCCACTTT
CDR3aa: CASSVTGGAPYNSPLHF

j_gene: TRBJ1-2
v_gene: TRBV7-9
d_gene: TRBD1
abundance: few
CDR3nt: TGTGCCAGCAGCTTAGCCCAGGGGGCTGATGGCTACACCTTC
CDR3aa: CASSLAQGADGYTF

j_gene: TRBJ2-3
v_gene: TRBV5-4
d_gene: TRBD2
abundance: .
CDR3nt: TGTGCCAGCAGCTTGTGGTTAGCGGGGGAAGCAGATACGCAGTATTTT
CDR3aa: CASSLWLAGEADTQYF

j_gene: TRBJ1-1
v_gene: TRBV12-3/TRBV12-4
d_gene: .
abundance: medium-sized
CDR3nt: TGTGCCAGCAGTGCCGGGACACCCAGCCTAAACACTGAAGCTTTCTTT
CDR3aa: CASSAGTPSLNTEAFF

j_gene: TRBJ2-1
v_gene: TRBV20-1
d_gene: .
abundance: .
CDR3nt: TGCAGTGCTAGAGGGCCCCAGGGAAATGAGCAGTTCTTC
CDR3aa: CSARGPQGNEQFF

j_gene: TRBJ2-4
v_gene: TRBV28
d_gene: .
abundance: .
CDR3nt: TGTGCCAGCAGTATAAGACAGCTAGCCAAAAACATTCAGTACTTC
CDR3aa: CASSIRQLAKNIQYF

j_gene: TRBJ2-1
v_gene: TRBV13
d_gene: .
abundance: few
CDR3nt: TGTGCCAGCAGCTTGGGGTCCTCCTACAATGAGCAGTTCTTC
CDR3aa: CASSLGSSYNEQFF

j_gene: TRBJ2-2
v_gene: TRBV19
d_gene: .
abundance: many
CDR3nt: TGTGCCAGTAGTAGGTACTCCGGGGAGCTGTTTTTT
CDR3aa: CASSRYSGELFF

j_gene: TRBJ2-2
v_gene: TRBV7-6
d_gene: .
abundance: many
CDR3nt: TGTGCCAGCAGCTTAGAAGTAGAGGGGACGAACACCGGGGAGCTGTTTTTT
CDR3aa: CASSLEVEGTNTGELFF

j_gene: TRBJ2-2
v_gene: TRBV19
d_gene: TRBD2
abundance: many
CDR3nt: TGTGCCAGTAGGGGCGGGGGGAACACCGGGGAGCTGTTTTTT
CDR3aa: CASRGGGNTGELFF

j_gene: TRBJ2-1
v_gene: TRBV28
d_gene: TRBD1
abundance: .
CDR3nt: TGTGCCAGCAGTTCCCCAAGGGGGACAGTGAGTGAGCAGTTCTTC
CDR3aa: CASSSPRGTVSEQFF

j_gene: TRBJ2-1
v_gene: TRBV5-1
d_gene: TRBD2
abundance: .
CDR3nt: TGCGCCAGCGCCAGGCGGCTAGCGGGGGCCCCTCCCTACAATGAGCAGTTCTTC
CDR3aa: CASARRLAGAPPYNEQFF

j_gene: TRBJ2-3
v_gene: TRBV28
d_gene: TRBD2
abundance: few
CDR3nt: TGTGCCAGCAGTTTACTTCTAGCGGGGCCGGATACGCAGTATTTT
CDR3aa: CASSLLLAGPDTQYF

j_gene: TRBJ2-2
v_gene: TRBV7-9
d_gene: .
abundance: .
CDR3nt: TGTGCCAGCAGCTTGATGAGGGGATCCGGGGAGCTGTTTTTT
CDR3aa: CASSLMRGSGELFF

j_gene: TRBJ1-6
v_gene: TRBV7-6
d_gene: TRBD1
abundance: few
CDR3nt: TGTGCCAGCAGCTTAGCTCCGGGACAGCCCCATTCACCCCTCCACTTT
CDR3aa: CASSLAPGQPHSPLHF

j_gene: TRBJ2-1
v_gene: TRBV28
d_gene: .
abundance: few
CDR3nt: TGTGCCACCTCGTTCGGTGTTACAGAGCAGTTCTTC
CDR3aa: CATSFGVTEQFF

j_gene: TRBJ2-7
v_gene: TRBV7-9
d_gene: .
abundance: few
CDR3nt: TGTGCCAGCAGCTTAGACGGGGACGCCTACGAGCAGTACTTC
CDR3aa: CASSLDGDAYEQYF

j_gene: TRBJ1-2
v_gene: TRBV7-3
d_gene: .
abundance: once
CDR3nt: TGTGCCAGCAGGGTGGGAGATGGCTACACCTTC
CDR3aa: CASRVGDGYTF

j_gene: TRBJ2-3
v_gene: TRBV7-2
d_gene: TRBD2
abundance: many
CDR3nt: TGTGCCAGCAGCTTAGATAAATTGTTGAGCGGGGGGGCACCAGATACGCAGTATTTT
CDR3aa: CASSLDKLLSGGAPDTQYF

j_gene: TRBJ1-1
v_gene: TRBV6-2/TRBV6-3
d_gene: .
abundance: .
CDR3nt: TGTGCCAGCAGTTACGTAATGAACACTGAAGCTTTCTTT
CDR3aa: CASSYVMNTEAFF

j_gene: TRBJ2-1
v_gene: TRBV7-2
d_gene: .
abundance: .
CDR3nt: TGTGCCAGCAGTGGCCCCGGCCAGGGGTTCCACAAGGAGCACTTCTTC
CDR3aa: CASSGPGQGFHKEHFF

j_gene: TRBJ1-2
v_gene: TRBV12-3/TRBV12-4
d_gene: .
abundance: many
CDR3nt: TGTGCCAGCAGTGGACGGCCAGAACACCTGGATGGCTACACCTTC
CDR3aa: CASSGRPEHLDGYTF

j_gene: TRBJ2-2
v_gene: TRBV6-5
d_gene: .
abundance: few
CDR3nt: TGTGCCAGCAGTTACTCGAACGTGAACACCGGGGAGCTGTTTTTT
CDR3aa: CASSYSNVNTGELFF